The TCR beta chain described here comes from a study of T-cell memory formation after mild COVID-19 (dated by TCRdb to the early 2020s). Turning to the overall study: TCR sequence clusters from the two donors were largely donor specific. T-cell clones expanding and contracting after mild COVID-19 in two donors were tracked by longitudinal TCRalpha and TCRbeta repertoire sequencing. Two young, previously healthy adult volunteers made up the cohort, one male and one female. Overall study outcomes, separate from this receptor: Contracting CD4+ clones were found mainly in CM and EM memory subsets, while CD8+ clones were enriched in EMRA. SARS-CoV-2 specificity of the second-wave clones peaking on day 37 was not confirmed. Some responding clones were detected in pre-infection memory, which suggested that pre-existing cross-reactive memory T cells had joined the SARS-CoV-2 response. Only two mild cases were covered by the study, and larger cohorts that include severe cases with pre-infection samples were considered necessary. From day 15 to 85, contracting clones showed balanced CD4/CD8 phenotypes, whereas a second wave of clones that expanded from day 15 to 37 leaned towards CD4+.

Sequencing took place on an Illumina NovaSeq 6000. TCRalpha and TCRbeta cDNA libraries were built by 5'RACE with constant-segment primers, adding sample barcodes and unique molecular identifiers. Trizol reagent was used to extract RNA from every sample. Libraries were amplified in two PCR steps, with a second sample barcode and Illumina TruSeq adapters added in the second step. The libraries were sequenced on an Illumina NovaSeq using 2 x 150 bp paired-end reads. Under the source paper's analysis protocol: With migec v1.2.7, reads were demultiplexed and then collapsed into UMI-guided consensus sequences. Using mixcr v2.1.11, UMI consensuses were aligned to TRA and TRB V and J templates and then assembled into clonotypes. A clonotype was counted as expanded or contracted only if both edgeR and NoisET called the change significant, with noise models trained on biological replicates. For edgeR calls, a false discovery rate-adjusted p below 0.01 and a log2 fold-change threshold of 1 were applied. PCA with hierarchical clustering of max-normalized trajectories of the 1000 most abundant clonotypes was used as exploratory dynamics analysis. Each responding clone was given a CD4 or CD8 phenotype based on the CD4+ and CD8+ repertoires, which had been sequenced separately. TCRdb redid the processing of the public reads, applying fastp at Q25 and MiXCR, and retained in-frame beta chains. For every CDR3 protein sequence, its rows merge into one entry that carries the most common genes and DNA. The V and J calls and clone size come from TCRdb's table, not from the authors' own analysis. Recorded for this sample are about 170,000 distinct CDR3 sequences; 10% to 15% of them occurred a single time. Together, the top ten hold 2.5% to 3.5% of the sample.

Ficoll-Paque density gradient centrifugation was the method used to isolate PBMCs. This clonotype was observed a handful of times. Its antigen is unknown. No clone much larger than this one lies a single base away; base qualities are absent. Including cysteine and phenylalanine, the CDR3 has 15 amino acids. The retained sequence is limited to the CDR3, 45 bases, with the frame set at the first base. V loses 5 bases of germline sequence and J loses 4 bases, and the interval between the two ends is 17 bases. Via the germline V gene, CDR1 is ENHRY and CDR2 SYGVKD. This receptor was obtained from a man between 18 and 35 years old who had mild COVID-19 (a few samples of this study predate the infection). The sample titles of this study are shuffled in the database, so cell type and time point are left out; the donor was told from shared clones. Sequenced sample: PBMCs or a T cell subset sorted from them (not recorded which). Here the chain combines TRBV10-3 and TRBJ2-5; the D match is possibly TRBD1 or TRBD2, with 5 bases aligned in each. The DNA sequence is given as TGTGCCATCAGTAGTGGGGGTTCGTGGGGAGAGACCCAGTACTTC. Protein translation: CAISSGGSWGETQYF.